A single sample is the source of the 17 T cell receptor beta chains below, sequenced in a study of blood T cell repertoires in COVID-19. The method was immunoSEQ multiplex PCR; TCRdb's version includes in-frame clones alone and lacks a portion of them. Among 2,000 or so clones listed, 69% were seen once. The material sequenced was peripheral blood. All receptors derive from a man between 65 and 85 years old with active COVID-19.

The V gene is TRBV5-6, the J gene TRBJ1-1; maybe TRBD1 (5 bases). The CDR3 has 14 amino acids. Per germline, CDR1 SGHDT and CDR2 YYEEEE. The V and J ends lost 4 bases and 4 bases respectively, with 14 bases between them. The CDR3 bases are TGTGCCAGCAGCACCGCACAGGTCCGCACTGAAGCTTTCTTT. Protein: CASSTAQVRTEAFF.

This clone is termed large. The sample has other DNA sequences that encode this CDR3 too. CDR3 coding DNA: TGTGCCACCAAGGCAACAGGGTACTATGGCTACACCTTC. Translated: CATKATGYYGYTF. The rearrangement joins TRBV24-1 to TRBJ1-2; a weak D match, TRBD1 (6 bases). V lost 8 bases and J 3 bases, leaving 12 bases between the germline ends. Germline assignment: CDR1 KGHDR and CDR2 SFDVKD. This CDR3 contains 13 residues.

This chain uses TRBV6-1 with TRBJ2-2; 7 nucleotides line up with TRBD2. V was clipped by 4 bases and J by 0 bases; unmatched bases: 5. The germline gives CDR1 MNHNS, CDR2 SASEGT. The CDR3 runs 16 residues. CDR3 coding DNA: TGTGCCAGCAGTGCGCGCGGGGGAGCGAACACCGGGGAGCTGTTTTTT. Its translation is CASSARGGANTGELFF.

V and J are TRBV18 and TRBJ2-1; a possible D gene is TRBD2 (6 bases). Trimming stripped 3 bases from V and 10 bases from J, with 16 bases between. The CDR3 spans 14 residues. CDR1 is KGHSH and CDR2 is LQKENI in the germline V gene. This chain's CDR3 is CASSPRDREEEQFF. CDR3 sequence (DNA): TGTGCCAGCTCACCGCGGGACCGGGAAGAGGAGCAGTTCTTC.

The V call is TRBV19, the J call TRBJ2-7; D possibly corresponds to TRBD1 (6 bases). Germline values: CDR1 LNHDA, CDR2 SQIVND (reference sequence). CDR3 length equals 14 residues. The V gene lost 11 bases and the J gene lost 1 base, with 18 bases spanning the gap. The CDR3, as DNA: TGTGCCGCAAAAGAAGGGACAAATTCCTACGAGCAGTACTTC. Protein: CAAKEGTNSYEQYF.

The chain joins TRBV3-1 (or the pseudogene TRBV3-2) to TRBJ2-3; 7 bases match TRBD1. The CDR3 runs 13 residues. V lost 4 bases and J lost 5; bases outside the gene matches: 3. Germline CDR1 LGHDT, CDR2 YNNKEL (reference sequence). The CDR3 reads CASSRQGVDTQYF. Here the CDR3 DNA reads TGTGCCAGCAGCCGACAGGGAGTAGATACGCAGTATTTT.

The chain joins TRBV7-3 to TRBJ1-1; maybe TRBD1 (6 bases). This CDR3 region has 14 residues. Germline V gene sequence: CDR1 SGHTA, CDR2 FQGTGA. V lost 2 bases, J lost 0 bases, and 7 bases lay in between. The CDR3 bases are TGTGCCAGCAGCTTAGGGGGCCTGAACACTGAAGCTTTCTTT. This gives the protein CASSLGGLNTEAFF.

The chain couples TRBV5-4 to TRBJ2-2; 7 bases line up with TRBD2. The CDR3 totals 15 residues. Trimming took 3 bases from V and 0 from J; bases not matched to a gene: 2. CDR1 is SGHNT, CDR2 YYREEE, per germline (reference sequence). The CDR3 sequence: CASSSTSANTGELFF. Here the CDR3 DNA reads TGTGCCAGCAGCTCCACTAGCGCGAACACCGGGGAGCTGTTTTTT.

This clone has a handful of counts. The V and J genes are TRBV7-3 and TRBJ2-7; 10 bases agree with TRBD1. The CDR3 length is 16 residues. With 5 bases clipped from V and 7 bases from J, the junction kept 14 bases outside the gene matches. Germline CDR1 SGHTA, CDR2 FQGTGA. The CDR3 protein is CASSPGRDRGRLEQYF. CDR3 nucleotide sequence: TGTGCCAGCAGCCCCGGAAGGGACAGGGGCCGTTTAGAGCAGTACTTC.

The chain links TRBV7-3 to TRBJ1-1; no reliable D call. Deletions cut 4 bases from V and 0 bases from J, with 9 bases between. Germline V gene sequence: CDR1 SGHTA, CDR2 FQGTGA. The CDR3 contains 14 residues. CDR3 in DNA: TGTGCCAGCAGCTCCGGACTATTGAACACTGAAGCTTTCTTT. As protein: CASSSGLLNTEAFF.

The rearrangement links TRBV5-5 to TRBJ2-7; possible D gene TRBD1, 6 bases. Germline CDR1 is SGHKS and CDR2 is YYEKEE (reference sequence). The length of the CDR3 is 15 residues. The germline V and J ends were trimmed by 1 base and 0 bases, with 11 bases remaining between them. The CDR3 coding sequence is TGTGCCAGCAGCTTGACAGGGTCGAACTCCTACGAGCAGTACTTC. It yields the protein CASSLTGSNSYEQYF.

The chain couples TRBV7-2 to TRBJ2-5; TRBD2 aligns across 9 bases. Germline loops: CDR1 SGHTA, CDR2 FQGNSA. This CDR3 is 15 amino acids long. Unmatched junction bases numbered 11, after V lost 7 bases and J lost 5 bases. Here the CDR3 reads CASTLAGGRGETQYF. The CDR3 bases are TGTGCCAGCACCCTCGCGGGGGGGCGGGGGGAGACCCAGTACTTC.

The chain's CDR3 is CASRKGQGPGGLNEKLFF. In nucleotides, the CDR3 is TGCGCCAGCAGGAAGGGACAGGGTCCCGGAGGGCTTAATGAAAAACTGTTTTTT. V and J are TRBV5-1 and TRBJ1-4; 9 bases line up with TRBD1. The junction had 15 bases not matched to a gene; V was cut back by 5 bases and J by 4 bases. Germline values: CDR1 SGHRS, CDR2 YFSETQ. This CDR3 comprises 18 residues.

The chain joins TRBV11-3 to TRBJ2-3, with 7 bases matching TRBD2. The junction had 7 bases not matched to a gene; V was cut back by 4 bases and J by 0 bases. CDR1 SGHNT and CDR2 YENEEA come from the germline V gene. CDR3 length: 16 amino acids. The CDR3 sequence: CASSSGRGGSTDTQYF. The CDR3 nucleotides are TGTGCCAGCAGCTCCGGGCGGGGAGGGAGCACAGATACGCAGTATTTT.

J is TRBJ2-2 and V is TRBV6-5; TRBD1 is a possible D gene (6 bases). V lost 6 bases and J 3 bases, leaving 14 bases between the germline ends. Germline CDR1 MNHEY, CDR2 SVGAGI. The CDR3 runs to 15 residues. The CDR3 sequence: CASRQAPGDTGELFF. The CDR3 nucleotides are TGTGCCAGCAGACAGGCCCCAGGGGACACCGGGGAGCTGTTTTTT.

The J gene is TRBJ1-2, the V gene TRBV7-9; possible D gene TRBD1, 5 bases. The length of the CDR3 is 14 residues. Trimming removed 2 bases at V and 3 bases at J, with 10 bases between. CDR1 SEHNR and CDR2 FQNEAQ come from the germline V gene (reference sequence). Here the CDR3 reads CASSLSLGDYGYTF. The DNA for the CDR3 is TGTGCCAGCAGCTTAAGCCTAGGGGACTATGGCTACACCTTC.

The chain combines TRBV30 with TRBJ2-7; no definite D call. The CDR3 has 11 residues. The ends were cut back, 3 bases at V and 3 bases at J, with 6 bases in the middle. Germline V gene sequence: CDR1 GTSNPN, CDR2 SVGIG (reference sequence). CDR3 DNA sequence: TGTGCCTGGAGCCTTTTCTACGAGCAGTACTTC. This translates into CAWSLFYEQYF.